This is a list of T cell receptor beta chains from one sample in a study of neurological immune-mediated disorders. TCRdb recomputed calls from the 5' RACE reads with MiXCR, one row per CDR3 protein. Among 70,000 or so distinct CDR3 sequences listed, 2.5% to 3.5% were seen once. The sequenced material came from PBMCs. The receptors here all came from a woman aged 45-60 years with multiple sclerosis. Each CDR3 is given with its conserved first and last residue. The order of the fields is clone size, D gene, J gene, V gene, CDR3 DNA, CDR3 protein. A D gene is named only where the DNA matches it firmly. Size is stated for part of the rows, as once, few or many counts, or as a class when the clone is expanded.

abundance: many; d_gene: -; j_gene: TRBJ2-2; v_gene: TRBV6-1; CDR3nt: TGTGCCAGCAGTGAAGCTAGCGGGAACACCGGGGAGCTGTTTTTT; CDR3aa: CASSEASGNTGELFF
abundance: few; d_gene: TRBD1; j_gene: TRBJ1-5; v_gene: TRBV7-8; CDR3nt: TGTGCCAGCAGCCCGTGGACAGGAACAATCAATCAGCCCCAGCATTTT; CDR3aa: CASSPWTGTINQPQHF
abundance: many; d_gene: -; j_gene: TRBJ2-7; v_gene: TRBV21-1; CDR3nt: TGTGCCAGCAGCAAGTTTGGGGGACAGTCTGCGTGGGGCGAGCAGTACTTC; CDR3aa: CASSKFGGQSAWGEQYF
abundance: many; d_gene: -; j_gene: TRBJ2-7; v_gene: TRBV9; CDR3nt: TGTGCCAGCAGCGTAGGTGGGGAGCCAATCTCCTACGAGCAGTACTTC; CDR3aa: CASSVGGEPISYEQYF
abundance: many; d_gene: TRBD2; j_gene: TRBJ2-7; v_gene: TRBV3-1; CDR3nt: TGTGCCAGCAGCCAAGGGCTAGCGGGAAACTACGAGCAGTACTTC; CDR3aa: CASSQGLAGNYEQYF
abundance: many; d_gene: -; j_gene: TRBJ1-6; v_gene: TRBV5-6; CDR3nt: TGTGCCAGCAGCTTGGTAGGGGATAATTCACCCCTCCACTTT; CDR3aa: CASSLVGDNSPLHF
abundance: many; d_gene: TRBD1; j_gene: TRBJ2-2; v_gene: TRBV4-2; CDR3nt: TGTGCCAGCAGCCACTCCGCCGGGACAGGGGGGACCGGGGAGCTGTTTTTT; CDR3aa: CASSHSAGTGGTGELFF
abundance: few; d_gene: TRBD1; j_gene: TRBJ2-2; v_gene: TRBV9; CDR3nt: TGTGCCAGCAGCGTCACAGGGGAAACCGGGGAGCTGTTTTTT; CDR3aa: CASSVTGETGELFF
abundance: many; d_gene: -; j_gene: TRBJ2-3; v_gene: TRBV29-1; CDR3nt: TGCAGCGTTGGACAGGCGAGCACAGATACGCAGTATTTT; CDR3aa: CSVGQASTDTQYF
abundance: many; d_gene: TRBD2; j_gene: TRBJ2-1; v_gene: TRBV25-1; CDR3nt: TGTGCCAGCAGTGAGGTGGGAGGGCCGTACAATGAGCAGTTCTTC; CDR3aa: CASSEVGGPYNEQFF
abundance: many; d_gene: TRBD2; j_gene: TRBJ2-5; v_gene: TRBV5-1; CDR3nt: TGCGCCAGCAGCTTGGTGGCTAGCGGGGGGCCCAGACAAGAGACCCAGTACTTC; CDR3aa: CASSLVASGGPRQETQYF
abundance: many; d_gene: TRBD2; j_gene: TRBJ2-3; v_gene: TRBV20-1; CDR3nt: TGCAGTGCTCCACCCGGGACTAGCGGGGGGCCGGGGGATTTT; CDR3aa: CSAPPGTSGGPGDF
abundance: many; d_gene: -; j_gene: TRBJ2-7; v_gene: TRBV5-1; CDR3nt: TGCGCCAGCACGGGGCAGGGGCGCCACGAGCAGTACTTC; CDR3aa: CASTGQGRHEQYF
abundance: many; d_gene: TRBD1; j_gene: TRBJ2-3; v_gene: TRBV6-6; CDR3nt: TGTGCCAGCAGCAGGCCCGGGACAGTACGAGATACGCAGTATTTT; CDR3aa: CASSRPGTVRDTQYF
abundance: many; d_gene: -; j_gene: TRBJ2-3; v_gene: TRBV27; CDR3nt: TGTGCCAGCAGCCTAGGGGCGCGCAGAGGTACAGATACGCAGTATTTT; CDR3aa: CASSLGARRGTDTQYF
abundance: many; d_gene: -; j_gene: TRBJ1-1; v_gene: TRBV20-1; CDR3nt: TGCAGTGCTAAAGGGTACACTGAAGCTTTCTTT; CDR3aa: CSAKGYTEAFF
abundance: many; d_gene: -; j_gene: TRBJ1-6; v_gene: TRBV2; CDR3nt: TGTGCCAGCAGTGAACGGAATTCACCCCTCCACTTT; CDR3aa: CASSERNSPLHF
abundance: many; d_gene: -; j_gene: TRBJ2-3; v_gene: TRBV12-3/TRBV12-4; CDR3nt: TGTGCCAGCAGTTTTGGCACAGATACGCAGTATTTT; CDR3aa: CASSFGTDTQYF
abundance: many; d_gene: -; j_gene: TRBJ1-6; v_gene: TRBV10-3; CDR3nt: TGTGCCATCAGCGCGGGCGGGACACCCCTCCACTTT; CDR3aa: CAISAGGTPLHF
abundance: many; d_gene: -; j_gene: TRBJ1-4; v_gene: TRBV19; CDR3nt: TGTGCCAGTAGCGCCAGGGATAATGAAAAACTGTTTTTT; CDR3aa: CASSARDNEKLFF
abundance: -; d_gene: TRBD1; j_gene: TRBJ2-1; v_gene: TRBV11-3; CDR3nt: TGTGCCAGCAGCACGGGACAGGGGGCGTACAATGAGCAGTTCTTC; CDR3aa: CASSTGQGAYNEQFF
abundance: many; d_gene: TRBD2; j_gene: TRBJ2-7; v_gene: TRBV10-3; CDR3nt: TGTGCCGCAAGTCTTGCGGGGAGGGCCCGGGAGCAGTACTTC; CDR3aa: CAASLAGRAREQYF
abundance: many; d_gene: TRBD1; j_gene: TRBJ2-7; v_gene: TRBV20-1; CDR3nt: TGCAGTACCGCCCCCCAGGGGGTGTTCGAGCAGTACTTC; CDR3aa: CSTAPQGVFEQYF
abundance: many; d_gene: -; j_gene: TRBJ2-7; v_gene: TRBV20-1; CDR3nt: TGCAGTGCTAGAGATGCGGGGGCCCTCTCCTACGAGCAGTACTTC; CDR3aa: CSARDAGALSYEQYF
abundance: many; d_gene: TRBD2; j_gene: TRBJ2-1; v_gene: TRBV20-1; CDR3nt: TGCAGTGCTTGGACTAGCGGGGGGAACAATGAGCAGTTCTTC; CDR3aa: CSAWTSGGNNEQFF
abundance: many; d_gene: -; j_gene: TRBJ2-1; v_gene: TRBV29-1; CDR3nt: TGCAGCGTCGTAGACAGGCGGGCCGGAAAGGCCCACAATGAGCAGTTCTTC; CDR3aa: CSVVDRRAGKAHNEQFF